The source of this T cell receptor (beta chain) is a study of blood T cell repertoires in COVID-19. The germline V gene encodes CDR1 MNHEY and CDR2 SVGEGT. This CDR3 region has 17 residues. V was pared by 0 bases and J by 6 bases, with 12 bases of the junction left unmatched. Clones were sequenced by immunoSEQ multiplex PCR, and TCRdb holds only the in-frame ones, with some missing. The sample lists about 40,000 clones; around 83% were seen once. This chain links TRBV6-2 or TRBV6-3 with TRBJ2-7, with TRBD2 matching 9 bases. This clonotype was obtained from a man in his fifties in a cohort sampled during active COVID-19. Sequencing used peripheral blood. This chain's CDR3 is CASSYSRRGGLSLEQYF. Written as DNA, the CDR3 is TGTGCCAGCAGTTACTCGCGGCGGGGGGGCCTCTCTCTCGAGCAGTACTTC.